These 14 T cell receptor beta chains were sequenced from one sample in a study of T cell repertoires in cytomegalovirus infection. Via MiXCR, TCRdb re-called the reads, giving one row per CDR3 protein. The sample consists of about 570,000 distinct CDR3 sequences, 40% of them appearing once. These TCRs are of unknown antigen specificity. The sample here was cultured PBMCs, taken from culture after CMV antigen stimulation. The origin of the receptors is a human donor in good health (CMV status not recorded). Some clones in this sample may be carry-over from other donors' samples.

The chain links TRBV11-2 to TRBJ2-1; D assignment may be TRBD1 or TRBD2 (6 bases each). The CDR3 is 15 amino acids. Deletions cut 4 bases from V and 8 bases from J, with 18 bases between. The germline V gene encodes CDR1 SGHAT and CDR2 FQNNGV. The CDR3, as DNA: TGTGCCAGCAGCTGGGGGCTTTACGGAGGGGATGAGCAGTTCTTC. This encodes CASSWGLYGGDEQFF.

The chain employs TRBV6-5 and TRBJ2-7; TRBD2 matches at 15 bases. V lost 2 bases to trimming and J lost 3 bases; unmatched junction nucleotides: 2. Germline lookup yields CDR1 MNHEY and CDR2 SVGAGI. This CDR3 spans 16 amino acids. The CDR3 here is CASSYGGLAGGYEQYF. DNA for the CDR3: TGTGCCAGCAGTTACGGGGGACTAGCGGGAGGCTACGAGCAGTACTTC.

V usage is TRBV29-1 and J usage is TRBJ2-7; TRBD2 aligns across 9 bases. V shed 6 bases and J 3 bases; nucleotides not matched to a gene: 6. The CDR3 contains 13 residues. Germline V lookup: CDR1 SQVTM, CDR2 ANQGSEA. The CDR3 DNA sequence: TGCAGCGTGGCGGGACTAGCTTTCTACGAGCAGTACTTC. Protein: CSVAGLAFYEQYF.

CDR3 sequence: CASSLFPVNEKLFF. DNA of the CDR3: TGTGCCAGCAGCTTATTCCCAGTTAATGAAAAACTGTTTTTT. This sequence joins TRBV7-6 and TRBJ1-4; D is unclear. This CDR3 comprises 14 residues. In germline, CDR1 is SGHVS, CDR2 FNYEAQ. Trimming shortened V by 2 bases and J by 4 bases, and 8 bases separated the two germline ends.

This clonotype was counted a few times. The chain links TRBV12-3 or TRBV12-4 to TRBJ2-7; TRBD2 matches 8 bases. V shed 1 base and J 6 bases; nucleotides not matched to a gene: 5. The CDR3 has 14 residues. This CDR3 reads CASSLDGGAGEQYF. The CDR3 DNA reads TGTGCCAGCAGTTTAGACGGGGGGGCCGGCGAGCAGTACTTC.

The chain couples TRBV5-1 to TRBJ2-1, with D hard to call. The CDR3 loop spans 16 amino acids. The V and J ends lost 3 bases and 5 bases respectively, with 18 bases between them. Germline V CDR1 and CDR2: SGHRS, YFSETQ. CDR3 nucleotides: TGCGCCAGCAGCTGGGCGAAGGGTGGCAAGAACAATGAGCAGTTCTTC. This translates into CASSWAKGGKNNEQFF.

The CDR3 sequence: CASSYRDGSSYEQYF. In DNA, the CDR3 is TGTGCCAGCAGTTACCGGGACGGATCTTCCTACGAGCAGTACTTC. The chain joins TRBV6-1 to TRBJ2-7; D may match TRBD1 or TRBD2 (5 bases each). Trimming took 5 bases from V and 1 from J, leaving 15 bases between them. Germline values: CDR1 MNHNS, CDR2 SASEGT. The CDR3 totals 15 residues.

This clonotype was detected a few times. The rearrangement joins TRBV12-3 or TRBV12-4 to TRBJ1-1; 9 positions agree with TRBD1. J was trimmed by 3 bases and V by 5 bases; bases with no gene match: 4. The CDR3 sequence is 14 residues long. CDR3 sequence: CASSDRGYDTEAFF. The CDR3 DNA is TGTGCCAGCAGTGACAGGGGGTATGACACTGAAGCTTTCTTT.

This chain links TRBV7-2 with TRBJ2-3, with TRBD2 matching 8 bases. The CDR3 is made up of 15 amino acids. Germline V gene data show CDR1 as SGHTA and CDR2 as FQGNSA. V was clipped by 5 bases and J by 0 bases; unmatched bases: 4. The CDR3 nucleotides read TGTGCCAGCAGCGGTAGCGGGATAAGCACAGATACGCAGTATTTT. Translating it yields CASSGSGISTDTQYF.

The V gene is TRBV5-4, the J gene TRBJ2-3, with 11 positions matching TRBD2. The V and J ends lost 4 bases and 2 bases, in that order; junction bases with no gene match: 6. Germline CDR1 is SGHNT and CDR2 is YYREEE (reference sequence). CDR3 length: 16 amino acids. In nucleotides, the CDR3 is TGTGCCAGCAGCGGTATACTAGCGGGGGTCACAGATACGCAGTATTTT. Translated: CASSGILAGVTDTQYF.

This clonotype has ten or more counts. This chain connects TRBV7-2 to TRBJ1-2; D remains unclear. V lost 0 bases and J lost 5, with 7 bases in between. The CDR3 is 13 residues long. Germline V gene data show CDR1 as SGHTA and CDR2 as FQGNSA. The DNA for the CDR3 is TGTGCCAGCAGCTTAGCACTGTTTTATGGCTACACCTTC. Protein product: CASSLALFYGYTF.

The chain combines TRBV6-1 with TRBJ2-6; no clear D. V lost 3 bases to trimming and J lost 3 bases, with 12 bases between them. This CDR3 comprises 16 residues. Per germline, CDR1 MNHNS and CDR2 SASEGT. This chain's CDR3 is CASSELWVVGANVLTF. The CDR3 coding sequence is TGTGCCAGCAGTGAGTTATGGGTTGTTGGGGCCAACGTCCTGACTTTC.

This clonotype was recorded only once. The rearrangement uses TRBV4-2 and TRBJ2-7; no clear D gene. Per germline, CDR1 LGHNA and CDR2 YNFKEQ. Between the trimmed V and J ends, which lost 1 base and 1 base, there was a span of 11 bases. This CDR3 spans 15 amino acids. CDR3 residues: CASSQVFGRSYEQYF. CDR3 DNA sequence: TGTGCCAGCAGCCAAGTATTCGGGCGTTCCTACGAGCAGTACTTC.

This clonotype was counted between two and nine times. In DNA form, the CDR3 reads TGTGCCAGCAGCTCGCCTCAGAGTTATGGCTACACCTTC. Protein: CASSSPQSYGYTF. The V and J genes are TRBV11-2 and TRBJ1-2; no definite D call. Trimming removed 4 bases at V and 5 bases at J, with 11 bases between. Germline V gene data show CDR1 as SGHAT and CDR2 as FQNNGV. The CDR3 consists of 13 residues.